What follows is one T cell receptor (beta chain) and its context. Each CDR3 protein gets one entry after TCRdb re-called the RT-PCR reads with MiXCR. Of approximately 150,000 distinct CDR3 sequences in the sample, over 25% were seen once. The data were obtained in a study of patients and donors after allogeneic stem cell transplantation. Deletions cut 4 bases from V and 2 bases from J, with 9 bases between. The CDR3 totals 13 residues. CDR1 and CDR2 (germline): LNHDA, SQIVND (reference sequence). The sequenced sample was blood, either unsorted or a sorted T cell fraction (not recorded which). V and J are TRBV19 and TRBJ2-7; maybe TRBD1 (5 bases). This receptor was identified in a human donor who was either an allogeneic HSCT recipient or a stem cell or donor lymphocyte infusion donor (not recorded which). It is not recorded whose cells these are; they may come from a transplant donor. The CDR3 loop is CASSRGYTYEQYF. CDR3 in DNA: TGTGCCAGTAGTAGGGGCTACACCTACGAGCAGTACTTC.